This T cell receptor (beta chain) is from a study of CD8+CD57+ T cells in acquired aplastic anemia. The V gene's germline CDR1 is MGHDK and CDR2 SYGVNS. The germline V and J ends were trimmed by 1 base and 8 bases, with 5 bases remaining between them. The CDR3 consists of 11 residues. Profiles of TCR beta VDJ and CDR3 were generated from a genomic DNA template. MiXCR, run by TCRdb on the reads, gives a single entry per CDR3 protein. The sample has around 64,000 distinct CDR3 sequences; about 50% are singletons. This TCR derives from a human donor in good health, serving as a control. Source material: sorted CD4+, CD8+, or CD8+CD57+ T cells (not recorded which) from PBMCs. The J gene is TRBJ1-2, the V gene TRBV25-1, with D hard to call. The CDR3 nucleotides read TGTGCCAGCAGTGAATCTTACGGCTACACCTTC. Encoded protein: CASSESYGYTF.